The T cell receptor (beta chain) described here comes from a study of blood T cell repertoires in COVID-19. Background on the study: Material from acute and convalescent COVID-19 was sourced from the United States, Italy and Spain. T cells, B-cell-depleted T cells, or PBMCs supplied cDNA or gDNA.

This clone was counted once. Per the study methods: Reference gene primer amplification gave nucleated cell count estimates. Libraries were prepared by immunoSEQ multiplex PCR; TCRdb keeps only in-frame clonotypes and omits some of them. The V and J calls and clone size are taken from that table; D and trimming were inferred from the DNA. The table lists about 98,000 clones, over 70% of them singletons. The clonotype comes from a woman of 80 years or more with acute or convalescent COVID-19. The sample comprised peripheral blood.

This CDR3 reads CASSWRGTDTQYF. The DNA of the CDR3 is TGTGCCAGCAGCTGGAGGGGCACAGATACGCAGTATTTT. The chain employs TRBV5-5 and TRBJ2-3; D is possibly TRBD2 (6 bases). Trimming stripped 3 bases from V and 1 base from J, with 6 bases between. The CDR3 consists of 13 residues. CDR1 and CDR2 (germline): SGHKS, YYEKEE (reference sequence).